The present T cell receptor (beta chain) was sequenced within a study of shared clonotypes between healthy human individuals. Study results and limitations: Relative to memory subsets, naive subsets generally showed larger estimated richness.

Sequencing used immunoSEQ multiplex PCR; TCRdb keeps in-frame clones, though not all of them. The sample holds some 2.1 million clones, over 85% seen once. As concerns this clone: Its antigen is still unknown.

The naive CD8 fraction comprised CD45RO-negative cells positively selected for CCR7 and excluded terminally differentiated effector memory CD45RA+ cells. Each sample came from a Caucasian adult donor living in Nashville, Tennessee. This sequence was found in a man younger than 35 in good health. Some clones in this sample may be carry-over from other donors' samples. Sequencing was carried out using naive CD8+ T cells from PBMCs.

The CDR3 region is CASSLDRVGVDEQFF. CDR3 DNA sequence: TGTGCCAGCAGTTTGGACAGGGTTGGAGTCGATGAGCAGTTCTTC. The chain carries TRBV28 and TRBJ2-1; 8 bases fit TRBD1. V was clipped by 3 bases and J by 8 bases; unmatched bases: 9. This CDR3 comprises 15 residues. Germline V gene lookup returns CDR1 MDHEN and CDR2 SYDVKM.